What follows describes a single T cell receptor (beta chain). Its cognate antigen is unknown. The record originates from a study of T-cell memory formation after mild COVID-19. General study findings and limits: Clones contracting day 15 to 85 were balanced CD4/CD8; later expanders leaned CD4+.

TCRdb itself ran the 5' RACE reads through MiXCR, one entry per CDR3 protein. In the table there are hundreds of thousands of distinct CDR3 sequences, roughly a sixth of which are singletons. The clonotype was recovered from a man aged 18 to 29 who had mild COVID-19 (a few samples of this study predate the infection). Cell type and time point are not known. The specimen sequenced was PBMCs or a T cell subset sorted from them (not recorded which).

Here the CDR3 DNA reads TGCGCCAGCAGCTCAATAGCGGGGACTAGCACAGATACGCAGTATTTT. It is translated as CASSSIAGTSTDTQYF. This chain uses TRBV5-1 with TRBJ2-3; 8 positions match TRBD2. The CDR3 is 16 residues long. After removal of 3 bases from V and 0 bases from J, the junction contained 6 bases not matched to a gene. Germline CDR1 and CDR2: SGHRS and YFSETQ. The full variable domain, in which reference TRBV5-1 and TRBJ2-3 provide the parts outside the CDR3, is KAGVTQTPRYLIKTRGQQVTLSCSPISGHRSVSWYQQTPGQGLQFLFEYFSETQRNKGNFPGRFSGRQFSNSRSEMNVSTLELGDSALYLCASSSIAGTSTDTQYFGPGTRLTVL.